This T cell receptor beta chain stems from a study of cytomegalovirus exposure and HLA in healthy donors. Study-wide background: The same platform was used for the roughly 120 validation repertoires and the 600 to 850 first-cohort repertoires, a later analysis reported.

TCRdb keeps only in-frame clones here, not all; method: immunoSEQ multiplex PCR. The sample holds 90,000 to 130,000 clones, under 97% seen once. To note about this clone: Its antigen is as yet unknown.

The germline V gene has CDR1 LNHDA and CDR2 SQIVND (reference sequence). The CDR3 runs 11 residues. Between the trimmed V and J ends, which lost 4 bases and 5 bases, there was a span of 5 bases. Study-wide results and caveats: Many donors carried some public TCRs, although rarity characterized most TCR sequences. Cytomegalovirus-associated TCR beta chains were listed, numbering over 150.

The V call is TRBV19, the J call TRBJ1-1; D is uncertain. The sample was PBMCs. The receptor was derived from a woman aged 18-29 years in good health and CMV-seronegative. The CDR3 nucleotides are TGTGCCAGTAGTAAAGCAACTGAAGCTTTCTTT. Translation: CASSKATEAFF.